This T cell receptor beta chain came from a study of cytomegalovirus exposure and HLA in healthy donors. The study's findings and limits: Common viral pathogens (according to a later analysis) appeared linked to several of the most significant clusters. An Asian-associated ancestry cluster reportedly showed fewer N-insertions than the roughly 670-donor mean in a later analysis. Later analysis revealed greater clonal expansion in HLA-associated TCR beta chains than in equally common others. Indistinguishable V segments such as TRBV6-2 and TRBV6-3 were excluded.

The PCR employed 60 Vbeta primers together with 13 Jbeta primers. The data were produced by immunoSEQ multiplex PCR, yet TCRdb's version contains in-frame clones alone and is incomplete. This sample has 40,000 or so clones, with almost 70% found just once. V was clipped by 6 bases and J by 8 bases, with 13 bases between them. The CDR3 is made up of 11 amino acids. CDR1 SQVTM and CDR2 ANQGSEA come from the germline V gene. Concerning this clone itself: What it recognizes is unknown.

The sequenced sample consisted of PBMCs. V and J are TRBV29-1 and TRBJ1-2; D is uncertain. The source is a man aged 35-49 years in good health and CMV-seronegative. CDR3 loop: CSVREGYGYTF. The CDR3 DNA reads TGCAGCGTCAGAGAGGGTTACGGCTACACCTTC.